One and the same sample provided the 3 T cell receptor beta chains below, sequenced in a study of blood T cell repertoires in COVID-19. Data came from immunoSEQ multiplex PCR; TCRdb stores just in-frame clones and leaves some out. This table holds 250,000 to 350,000 clones, around 88% found once. Sequenced input: peripheral blood. All receptors derive from a man between 25 and 39 years old with acute or convalescent COVID-19.

V is TRBV3-1 (or the pseudogene TRBV3-2) and J is TRBJ1-2, with D hard to call. The CDR3 is 13 amino acids. CDR1 LGHDT and CDR2 YNNKEL come from the germline V gene (reference sequence). V was trimmed by 3 bases and J by 7 bases, leaving 12 bases between them. For the CDR3, the DNA is TGTGCCAGCAGCCAGGAGGGCGCGGTTGGCTACACCTTC. This encodes CASSQEGAVGYTF.

The chain recombines TRBV19 with TRBJ2-6, with 10 bases fitting TRBD1. With 6 bases clipped from V and 0 bases from J, the junction kept 5 bases outside the gene matches. This CDR3 contains 17 residues. Germline V CDR1 and CDR2: LNHDA, SQIVND (reference sequence). CDR3 sequence: CASSTGTGASGANVLTF. CDR3 in DNA: TGTGCCAGTAGCACCGGGACAGGGGCCTCTGGGGCCAACGTCCTGACTTTC. Combining the CDR3 with reference TRBV19 and TRBJ2-6 gives the whole variable domain DGGITQSPKYLFRKEGQNVTLSCEQNLNHDAMYWYRQDPGQGLRLIYYSQIVNDFQKGDIAEGYSVSREKKESFPLTVTSAQKNPTAFYLCASSTGTGASGANVLTFGAGSRLTVL.

The rearrangement uses TRBV9 and TRBJ1-3; D gene uncertain. Trimming pared 3 bases from V and 2 bases from J, leaving 12 bases between. Germline V gene data show CDR1 as SGDLS and CDR2 as YYNGEE. The CDR3 has 15 residues. CDR3 loop: CASSATTDPGNTIYF. In DNA, the CDR3 is TGTGCCAGCAGCGCTACAACAGATCCTGGAAACACCATATATTTT.